This TCR beta chain was observed in a study of response to subunit inactivated influenza vaccine. Trimming pared 0 bases from V and 0 bases from J, leaving 10 bases between. From germline, CDR1 is SGDLS and CDR2 YYNGEE. The CDR3 runs 15 residues. TCRdb analysed the RT-PCR reads with MiXCR anew, one entry per CDR3 protein. The data contain about 300,000 distinct CDR3 sequences, over 20% of them singletons. This clonotype originated in a man aged 45 to 75 who received an inactivated influenza vaccine. The rearrangement uses TRBV9 and TRBJ2-7; TRBD1 is a possible D gene (6 bases). Sequences were derived from PBMCs from blood, sampled less than 22 months after vaccination. This CDR3 reads CASSVDSDSSYEQYF. CDR3 sequence (DNA): TGTGCCAGCAGCGTAGACTCGGACAGCTCCTACGAGCAGTACTTC.